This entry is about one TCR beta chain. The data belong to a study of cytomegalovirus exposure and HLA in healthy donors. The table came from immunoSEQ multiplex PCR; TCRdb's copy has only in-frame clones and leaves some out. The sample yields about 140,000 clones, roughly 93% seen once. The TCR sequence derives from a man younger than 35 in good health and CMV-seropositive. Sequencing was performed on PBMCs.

CDR3 nucleotides: TGTGCCAGCAGCTTACCGGCTGAAGCTTTCTTT. Translating gives CASSLPAEAFF. The chain carries TRBV7-2 and TRBJ1-1; D is undetermined. CDR3 length equals 11 residues. With 2 bases removed from V and 6 bases from J, the gap between germline ends came to 4 bases. Germline V CDR1 and CDR2: SGHTA, FQGNSA.